This note documents a single T cell receptor beta chain sequence. The entry originates in a study of siplizumab effects on memory and regulatory T cells. The protocol was immunoSEQ multiplex PCR, while the TCRdb copy is restricted to in-frame clones and leaves out a portion. The table lists about 120,000 clones, roughly 94% of them singletons. CDR3 length: 19 amino acids. Unmatched junction bases numbered 15, after V lost 4 bases and J lost 0 bases. Germline-derived CDR1 and CDR2 are MNHNS and SASEGT. The sample taken for sequencing was non-Treg CD4+ T cells sorted from blood. This rearrangement joins TRBV6-1 to TRBJ1-5; 7 bases map to TRBD1. The source is a human donor in good health. The CDR3 sequence is CASSVQSGTVEYSNQPQHF. The CDR3 DNA reads as TGTGCCAGCAGTGTACAGTCGGGGACAGTCGAATATAGCAATCAGCCCCAGCATTTT.